This T cell receptor (beta chain) was sequenced during a study of blood T cell repertoires in COVID-19. The CDR3 covers 19 residues. Profiling relied on immunoSEQ multiplex PCR, and the TCRdb table lists in-frame clones only, not all of them. The data hold hundreds of thousands of clones, with less than 90% observed a single time. The rearrangement uses TRBV21-1 and TRBJ1-2; whether TRBD1, the table's D call, matches the DNA was not checked. TRBV21-1 is a documented pseudogene. The origin of this receptor is a woman in her thirties who had recovered from COVID-19. Sequencing was carried out using PBMCs or T cells enriched from blood (not recorded which). CDR3 sequence (DNA): TGTGCCAGCAGCAAAGTTGGGACAGGGGAGGTCTGTTTAAACTATGGCTACACCTTC. Translated: CASSKVGTGEVCLNYGYTF.